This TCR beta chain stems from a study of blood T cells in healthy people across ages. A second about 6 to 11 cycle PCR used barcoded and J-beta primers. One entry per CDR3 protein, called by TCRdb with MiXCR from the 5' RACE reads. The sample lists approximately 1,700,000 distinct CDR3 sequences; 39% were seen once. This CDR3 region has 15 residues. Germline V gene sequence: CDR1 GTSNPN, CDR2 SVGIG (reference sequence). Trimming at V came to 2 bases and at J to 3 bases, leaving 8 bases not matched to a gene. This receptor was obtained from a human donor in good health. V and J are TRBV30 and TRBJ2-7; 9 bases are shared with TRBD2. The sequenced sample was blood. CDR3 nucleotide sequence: TGTGCCTGGAGTAGCCGGCTAGCGGGGCACTACGAGCAGTACTTC. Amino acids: CAWSSRLAGHYEQYF.